This T cell receptor beta chain stems from a study of cytomegalovirus exposure and HLA in healthy donors. Overall study context: Early released data comprised 80 million to 100 million unique TCRs from HLA-typed donors.

Germline V gives CDR1 MNHEY, CDR2 SMNVEV (reference sequence). CDR3 length: 17 amino acids. Unmatched junction bases numbered 15, after V lost 6 bases and J lost 7 bases. PCR was performed using 60 Vbeta and 13 Jbeta primers. Here immunoSEQ multiplex PCR was the method, and the copy in TCRdb shows in-frame clones only, minus some. The sample has 130,000 or so clones, 75% to 90% seen once; the top ten hold 2% to 2.5%. When sampled, the donors appeared nominally healthy, though they likely had unrecorded immune exposures. The rearrangement joins TRBV27 to TRBJ2-2; 9 bases are a match to TRBD1. The sample taken for sequencing was PBMCs. The source of this sequence is a man aged 25 to 45 in good health and CMV-seronegative. The CDR3 sequence is CASRNLVRTGDNGELFF. The CDR3 bases are TGTGCCAGCAGAAATTTAGTCCGGACAGGGGATAACGGGGAGCTGTTTTTT.